The 27 T cell receptor beta chains given below trace back to one sample, sequenced in a study of chemoradiotherapy in HPV16-positive cancers. Some clones are missing from TCRdb's copy, which holds only in-frame ones; the method was immunoSEQ multiplex PCR. The profile covers 30,000 to 40,000 clones, with 92% appearing a single time and roughly 3.4% taken by the ten largest. Sequenced material: blood, taken from a patient who underwent chemoradiotherapy. These receptors were collected from a human donor with HPV-associated anogenital cancer.

The chain uses TRBV27 and TRBJ1-1, with 9 bases fitting TRBD1. Germline lookup yields CDR1 MNHEY and CDR2 SMNVEV (reference sequence). V was clipped by 5 bases and J by 6 bases; unmatched bases: 13. The CDR3 spans 16 residues. The CDR3 sequence is CASSPQPGTGNSEAFF. In DNA, the CDR3 is TGTGCCAGCAGTCCGCAACCCGGGACAGGGAATTCTGAAGCTTTCTTT.

The V and J genes are TRBV2 and TRBJ2-7; 7 nucleotides line up with TRBD2. V shed 7 bases, J shed 5 bases, and the junction held 11 bases outside the gene matches. This CDR3 is built from 14 residues. CDR1 SNHLY and CDR2 FYNNEI come from the germline V gene. CDR3 residues: CASKASGGLDEQYF. CDR3 nucleotides: TGTGCCAGCAAAGCCTCGGGAGGTTTAGACGAGCAGTACTTC. The full variable domain, its missing parts supplied by reference TRBV2 and TRBJ2-7, is EPEVTQTPSHQVTQMGQEVILRCVPISNHLYFYWYRQILGQKVEFLVSFYNNEISEKSEIFDDQFSVERPDGSNFTLKIRSTKLEDSAMYFCASKASGGLDEQYFGPGTRLTVT.

The V call is TRBV4-2, the J call TRBJ1-6; D remains unclear. The V and J ends lost 0 bases and 7 bases respectively, with 10 bases between them. The CDR3 loop spans 15 amino acids. CDR1 is LGHNA, CDR2 YNFKEQ, per germline. The CDR3 here is CASSQDPLGNSPLHF. The CDR3 DNA reads TGTGCCAGCAGCCAAGATCCCCTTGGAAATTCACCCCTCCACTTT.

V gene TRBV14 combines with J gene TRBJ2-3; TRBD2 aligns across 7 bases. This CDR3 is built from 18 residues. J was trimmed by 0 bases and V by 0 bases; bases with no gene match: 9. The germline CDR1 and CDR2 sequences are SGHDN and FVKESK. In DNA form, the CDR3 reads TGTGCCAGCAGCCAAGATCCAGCGGGGCACCCTAGCACAGATACGCAGTATTTT. Amino acid sequence: CASSQDPAGHPSTDTQYF.

The J gene is TRBJ2-5, the V gene TRBV14; D may correspond to TRBD1 or TRBD2 (5 bases each). CDR1 and CDR2 from the germline V gene are SGHDN and FVKESK. Trimming pared 0 bases from V and 5 bases from J, leaving 19 bases between. CDR3 length equals 17 residues. The CDR3 DNA reads as TGTGCCAGCAGCCAAGAGTTCGCAGGGCGGGCCGTGGAGACCCAGTACTTC. Protein product: CASSQEFAGRAVETQYF.

The rearrangement links TRBV19 to TRBJ2-1, with 9 bases lining up with TRBD2. V dropped 5 bases and J dropped 1; count of bases not matched to a gene: 6. Looked up from germline, CDR1 is LNHDA and CDR2 is SQIVND (reference sequence). The CDR3 totals 16 residues. The CDR3 is CASSLSGGTSYNEQFF. Here the CDR3 DNA reads TGTGCCAGTAGTCTTAGCGGGGGTACTTCCTACAATGAGCAGTTCTTC.

This chain joins TRBV9 and TRBJ1-2, with 10 positions matching TRBD1. The CDR3 runs 15 residues. Trimming took 0 bases from V and 7 from J; bases not matched to a gene: 6. Germline CDR1 and CDR2: SGDLS and YYNGEE. CDR3 residues: CASSVGRQGAGGYTF. The CDR3 nucleotides are TGTGCCAGCAGCGTAGGGAGACAGGGGGCAGGTGGCTACACCTTC.

DNA of the CDR3: TGCAGCGTTGAATTGCAGGGCACTGAAGCTTTCTTT. Residues: CSVELQGTEAFF. The V gene is TRBV29-1, the J gene TRBJ1-1; perhaps TRBD1 as D (5 bases). V was pared by 2 bases and J by 4 bases, with 8 bases between. The CDR3 loop spans 12 amino acids. CDR1 SQVTM and CDR2 ANQGSEA come from the germline V gene.

V usage is TRBV7-9 and J usage is TRBJ1-1; TRBD1 might be the D (5 bases). Trimming left V 7 bases short and J 3 bases short, with 18 bases between. Germline lookup yields CDR1 SEHNR and CDR2 FQNEAQ (reference sequence). The length of the CDR3 is 15 residues. CDR3 residues: CASTQGWGVDTEAFF. CDR3 DNA: TGTGCCAGCACCCAAGGTTGGGGGGTTGACACTGAAGCTTTCTTT.

The chain employs TRBV5-1 and TRBJ1-1; TRBD1 matches 9 bases. The V gene's germline CDR1 is SGHRS and CDR2 YFSETQ. This CDR3 has 15 amino acids. Trimming cost V 3 bases and J 7 bases; bases outside gene matches: 10. The CDR3 sequence: CASSSETPGQGEAFF. CDR3 nucleotides: TGCGCCAGCAGCTCGGAAACGCCGGGACAGGGTGAAGCTTTCTTT.

This chain connects TRBV9 to TRBJ2-2; possible D gene TRBD1, 5 bases. V gave up 4 bases and J gave up 4 bases, with 11 bases separating them. CDR3 length: 14 residues. Germline lookup yields CDR1 SGDLS and CDR2 YYNGEE. The CDR3 DNA is TGTGCCAGCAGCACCTACAGGAGCACCGGGGAGCTGTTTTTT. Its translation is CASSTYRSTGELFF. Full variable domain (outside the CDR3, taken from reference TRBV9 and TRBJ2-2): DSGVTQTPKHLITATGQRVTLRCSPRSGDLSVYWYQQSLDQGLQFLIQYYNGEERAKGNILERFSAQQFPDLHSELNLSSLELGDSALYFCASSTYRSTGELFFGEGSRLTVL.

Only one count was recorded for this clone. The chain joins TRBV5-1 to TRBJ1-3; D perhaps matches TRBD1 (5 bases). The CDR3 is 17 amino acids. Germline CDR1 SGHRS, CDR2 YFSETQ. Trimming took off 2 bases at V and 4 bases at J, with 19 bases between the two ends. The CDR3 sequence is CASSLTGGGTTGNTIYF. In DNA, the CDR3 is TGCGCCAGCAGCTTAACCGGTGGGGGAACTACCGGAAACACCATATATTTT.

The chain combines TRBV5-1 with TRBJ2-3; no clear D. Per germline, CDR1 SGHRS and CDR2 YFSETQ. The CDR3 covers 13 residues. Trimming left V 4 bases short and J 3 bases short, with 9 bases between. This CDR3 reads CASSVGDTDTQYF. CDR3 DNA: TGCGCCAGCAGCGTTGGGGATACAGATACGCAGTATTTT.

The rearrangement joins TRBV30 to TRBJ1-2; TRBD1 matches at 7 bases. Unmatched junction bases numbered 7, after V lost 3 bases and J lost 3 bases. From germline, CDR1 is GTSNPN and CDR2 SVGIG (reference sequence). This CDR3 is built from 14 residues. CDR3 sequence (DNA): TGTGCCTGGAGACCTGACAGGGTTGACTATGGCTACACCTTC. It codes for CAWRPDRVDYGYTF.

This chain joins TRBV5-1 and TRBJ2-1; 13 positions match TRBD2. Germline V lookup: CDR1 SGHRS, CDR2 YFSETQ. The CDR3 runs to 15 residues. The trim removed 4 bases at V and 10 bases at J, leaving 8 bases unmatched. The CDR3: CASSLLAGGPVEQFF. CDR3 coding DNA: TGCGCCAGCAGCCTACTAGCGGGGGGGCCTGTAGAGCAGTTCTTC.

The J gene is TRBJ1-2, the V gene TRBV5-1; tentatively, D is TRBD1 (6 bases). Deletions cut 4 bases from V and 0 bases from J, with 10 bases between. CDR1 and CDR2 from the germline V gene are SGHRS and YFSETQ. The CDR3 sequence is 14 residues long. CDR3: CASSGHRANYGYTF. The CDR3, as DNA: TGCGCCAGCAGCGGCCACAGGGCTAACTATGGCTACACCTTC.

The V gene is TRBV18, the J gene TRBJ2-3; D is possibly TRBD1 or TRBD2 (6 bases each). V lost 3 bases to trimming and J lost 1 base, with 14 bases between them. CDR3 length: 16 residues. Germline V gene data show CDR1 as KGHSH and CDR2 as LQKENI. For the CDR3, the DNA is TGTGCCAGCTCACCGCTCCTCGGGGGCGGCACAGATACGCAGTATTTT. Translated: CASSPLLGGGTDTQYF.

This sequence joins TRBV21-1 and TRBJ1-4; the listed D gene, TRBD1, was not tested against the DNA. TRBV21-1 is shown as a pseudogene. The CDR3 length is 16 residues. This chain's CDR3 is CASSKVATGPNEKLFF. In DNA form, the CDR3 reads TGTGCCAGCAGCAAAGTTGCGACAGGCCCTAATGAAAAACTGTTTTTT.

The rearrangement links TRBV4-1 to TRBJ1-1; D is ambiguous. V was clipped by 1 base and J by 3 bases, with 12 bases between them. In germline, CDR1 is MGHRA, CDR2 YSYEKL. The length of the CDR3 is 15 residues. For the CDR3, the DNA is TGCGCCAGCAGCCAAGGGGGAAGGGTTCACACTGAAGCTTTCTTT. Its translation is CASSQGGRVHTEAFF.

The CDR3 sequence is CASSLGGADVYGYTF. The CDR3 region has the DNA TGTGCCAGCAGCTTAGGGGGGGCGGACGTCTATGGCTACACCTTC. The rearrangement links TRBV13 to TRBJ1-2; TRBD1 is a possible D gene (6 bases). Germline-derived CDR1 and CDR2 are PRHDT and FYEKMQ (reference sequence). The CDR3 is made up of 15 amino acids. With 0 bases removed from V and 4 bases from J, the gap between germline ends came to 12 bases.

This clone was detected only a few times. The chain uses TRBV6-5 and TRBJ1-5; no definite D call. Trimming shortened V by 6 bases and J by 0 bases, and 9 bases separated the two germline ends. Per the germline V gene, CDR1 is MNHEY and CDR2 is SVGAGI. The CDR3 has 14 residues. CDR3 nucleotides: TGTGCCAGCAGAATCAAACATAGCAATCAGCCCCAGCATTTT. Translated, it gives CASRIKHSNQPQHF.

The J gene is TRBJ1-4, the V gene TRBV28; 7 positions match TRBD1. CDR1 and CDR2 (germline): MDHEN, SYDVKM. V was clipped by 7 bases and J by 5 bases; unmatched bases: 10. The CDR3 extends over 15 amino acids. For the CDR3, the DNA is TGTGCCAGCAAAGAGTGGACAGGCAAAAATGAAAAACTGTTTTTT. Residues: CASKEWTGKNEKLFF.

V gene TRBV7-3 combines with J gene TRBJ2-1, with a tentative D call TRBD2 (7 bases). CDR1 SGHTA and CDR2 FQGTGA come from the germline V gene. This CDR3 spans 16 amino acids. Trimming took 5 bases from V and 4 from J, leaving 18 bases between them. The DNA for the CDR3 is TGTGCCAGCAGCCTCTTAGGGGGGGGGCCTTACAATGAGCAGTTCTTC. Translating gives CASSLLGGGPYNEQFF.

The rearrangement links TRBV6-5 to TRBJ2-1; D is perhaps TRBD1 (5 bases). Germline loops: CDR1 MNHEY, CDR2 SVGAGI. There are 14 residues in the CDR3. The ends were cut back, 8 bases at V and 4 bases at J, with 15 bases in the middle. The CDR3, as DNA: TGTGCCAGCGGTTTGGCGACAGTTTACAATGAGCAGTTCTTC. The encoded protein is CASGLATVYNEQFF.

This rearrangement joins TRBV7-3 to TRBJ2-1, with D perhaps given as TRBD1 or TRBD2 (5 bases each). The CDR3 length is 16 residues. Germline V lookup: CDR1 SGHTA, CDR2 FQGTGA. The V end was cut by 5 bases, the J end by 6 bases, with 20 bases between. CDR3 sequence reads: CASSLIGTLGSNEQFF. The DNA of the CDR3 is TGTGCCAGCAGCCTAATCGGGACCTTGGGGAGCAATGAGCAGTTCTTC.

This chain connects TRBV12-5 to TRBJ1-1, with 9 bases lining up with TRBD1. The germline V gene encodes CDR1 LGHNT and CDR2 FRNRAP. Unmatched junction bases numbered 10, after V lost 7 bases and J lost 4 bases. The CDR3 has 15 amino acids. The CDR3 loop is CASVLEQGASTEAFF. The CDR3 coding sequence is TGTGCTAGTGTTCTAGAACAGGGGGCGAGCACTGAAGCTTTCTTT.

The chain has TRBV4-2 and TRBJ2-3, with D hard to call. V lost 5 bases and J lost 6, with 9 bases in between. The CDR3 is 12 residues long. Germline V CDR1 and CDR2: LGHNA, YNFKEQ. For the CDR3, the DNA is TGTGCCAGCAGCTCCGGTCCGGATACGCAGTATTTT. Protein product: CASSSGPDTQYF.